This T cell receptor (beta chain) was found in a study of T cells after yellow fever vaccination. After removal of 6 bases from V and 6 bases from J, the junction contained 7 bases not matched to a gene. This CDR3 comprises 15 residues. The germline CDR1 and CDR2 sequences are DFQATT and SNEGSKA (reference sequence). Note on this clonotype: Its antigen remains unidentified.

TCRdb fed the 5' RACE reads into MiXCR, producing one record per CDR3 protein. The table lists around 310,000 distinct CDR3 sequences, approximately 4% of them singletons, with approximately 19% in the top ten. Overall study results and limits: The CD4 and CD8 compartments had a small share of their clonotypes in common. By day 5 rather than day 15, the secondary response had peaked, though it was weaker. Most primary-vaccination clones recurred post-booster (roughly 96% CD4, around 88% CD8).

This sequence originates from a young man who received the YFV17D yellow fever vaccine. Specimen: PBMCs, collected 15 days after the yellow fever booster vaccination. The rearrangement links TRBV20-1 to TRBJ2-3; 15 nucleotides align to TRBD2. The CDR3 sequence is CSARTSGGVVDTQYF. CDR3 sequence (DNA): TGCAGTGCCCGGACTAGCGGGGGGGTGGTTGATACGCAGTATTTT.